This is a list of T cell receptor beta chains from one sample in a study of T cell responses to AZD1222 COVID-19 vaccine. Sequenced by immunoSEQ multiplex PCR; TCRdb stores in-frame clones only, minus some. The repertoire holds roughly 130,000 clones, with about 93% as singletons. Source: peripheral blood, taken on day 0 of AZD1222 vaccination. The receptors here all came from an adult in good health. Each CDR3 is given with its conserved first and last residue. The D gene is left open where the match is weak.

j_call v_call d_call cdr3_aa cdr3_nt
TRBJ1-2 TRBV6-1 TRBD1 CASSVLDRVRDYGYTF TGTGCCAGCAGTGTCCTGGACAGGGTAAGAGACTATGGCTACACCTTC
TRBJ1-3 TRBV18 TRBD1 CASSGQGASHSPGNTIYF TGTGCCAGCTCAGGACAGGGGGCCTCTCATAGCCCTGGAAACACCATATATTTT
TRBJ2-7 TRBV3-1/TRBV3-2 . CASTPEQGYSYEQYF TGTGCCAGCACCCCCGAACAGGGCTACTCCTACGAGCAGTACTTC
TRBJ2-5 TRBV4-1 . CASSQDGGSGTQYF TGCGCCAGCAGCCAAGATGGGGGTTCAGGGACCCAGTACTTC
TRBJ2-1 TRBV12-3/TRBV12-4 . CASSPPWGNEQFF TGTGCCAGCAGTCCCCCGTGGGGCAATGAGCAGTTCTTC
TRBJ1-6 TRBV27 . CASSPRDSPLHF TGTGCCAGCAGTCCCCGGGATTCACCCCTCCACTTT
TRBJ2-1 TRBV11-2 . CASSPDGSGWYNEQFF TGTGCCAGCAGCCCCGACGGCTCAGGGTGGTACAATGAGCAGTTCTTC
TRBJ2-5 TRBV5-1 TRBD1 CASITGTGVKETQYF TGCGCCAGCATCACCGGGACAGGGGTGAAAGAGACCCAGTACTTC
TRBJ2-3 TRBV3-1/TRBV3-2 . CASSLRTGTSTDTQYF TGTGCCAGCAGCCTCAGGACTGGAACTAGCACAGATACGCAGTATTTT
TRBJ1-2 TRBV25-1 . CASSESFGGYTF TGTGCCAGCAGTGAATCGTTTGGAGGCTACACCTTC